Listed below are T cell receptor beta chains from one sample, sequenced in a study of cytomegalovirus exposure and HLA in healthy donors. TCRdb keeps only in-frame clones here, not all; method: immunoSEQ multiplex PCR. The data hold some 100,000 clones, with 65% to 85% observed a single time. Sequencing input: PBMCs. Receptor source: a female donor in good health and CMV-seropositive. Both conserved end residues are trimmed from each CDR3. Fields, in order: V gene, CDR3 protein.

TRBV28 ASRPSTDWRPDTQY
TRBV30 AWKGRGWGEQF
TRBV11-1 ASSSSGIEQY
TRBV7-2 ASSLATTGGGYT
TRBV19 ASSIQNTGELF
TRBV6-5 ASSFGTGYNEQF
TRBV5-4 ASSIAGQNLAAF
TRBV11-3 ASSSGTGENEQF
TRBV4-3 ASSQDLAGETGELF
TRBV27 ASSSAGGPYEQY
TRBV5-6 ASSLIGTGTPNQETQY
TRBV5-1 ASSSGRGTDTQY
TRBV4-3 ASSPEAGGREQY
TRBV2 ASRSHPGLAFGYEQY
TRBV5-6 ASSPDRSSYNSPLH
TRBV5-1 ASSLDPPTNEKLF
TRBV28 ASIGGDQPQH
TRBV4-1 ASSQGSRGTDTQY
TRBV5-1 ASSLGQGPSPLH
TRBV7-2 ASSLRQGDGYT
TRBV19 ASSTLPGQSSYEQY
TRBV13 ASAGTSTGELF
TRBV4-1 ASSQGPAREVYTEAF
TRBV9 ASSVVSSSLNTGELF
TRBV5-1 ASSLAMGDQPQH
TRBV4-1 ASSQEVTLTGGPYEQY
TRBV7-2 ASSFTWAEQF
TRBV4-2 ASSQDIRVGYGYT
TRBV9 ASSQDRANEQF
TRBV4-3 ASSRRTDSSGNTIY
TRBV7-8 ASSPRTGDNYGYT
TRBV28 ASSFLDRGIGELF
TRBV7-6 ASSAIQGANEQY
TRBV11-1 ASSPDPGVANYGYT
TRBV5-1 ASSLAVRGSTEAF
TRBV4-1 ASSPAPGTGAYEQY
TRBV4-3 ASSQVQRGNSPLH
TRBV6-1 ASSRDSPSSYEQY
TRBV4-3 ASSQDRGSHYEQY
TRBV10-2 ASSDQDRILYEQY
TRBV9 ASGAGALGELF
TRBV28 ATHSSGGNEQF
TRBV5-1 ASSRTGGFNQPQH
TRBV28 ATLGTGPYEQY
TRBV6-5 ASNPGGNEQF
TRBV5-1 ASSLAGSDTEAF
TRBV9 ASSSPGGTDTQY
TRBV11-3 ASSLESYSSEQY
TRBV19 ASSLQDEAF
TRBV18 ASSLDRTSGTEQF
TRBV6-5 ASSTGLNQPQH
TRBV6-5 ASKFGRAYGYT
TRBV29-1 SVTGTGEKLF
TRBV4-1 ASSQGRRSYNEQF
TRBV7-2 ASSLAGGPVGDTQY
TRBV2 ASSRESVANEQY
TRBV5-1 ASSRGQGQAF
TRBV10-3 AISEPGQGNTGELF
TRBV28 ASSTLREVHNEQF